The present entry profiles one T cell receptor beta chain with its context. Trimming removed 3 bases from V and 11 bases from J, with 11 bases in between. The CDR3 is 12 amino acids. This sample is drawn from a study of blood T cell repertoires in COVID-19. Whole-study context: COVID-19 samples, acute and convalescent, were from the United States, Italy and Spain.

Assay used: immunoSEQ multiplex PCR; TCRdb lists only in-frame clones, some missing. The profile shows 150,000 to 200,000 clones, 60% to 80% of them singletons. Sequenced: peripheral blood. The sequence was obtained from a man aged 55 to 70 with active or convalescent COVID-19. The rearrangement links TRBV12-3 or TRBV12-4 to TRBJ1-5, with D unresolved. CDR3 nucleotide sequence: TGTGCCAGCAGTTTCCCTGGGCAGGCCCAGCATTTT. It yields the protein CASSFPGQAQHF.